This T cell receptor (beta chain) was retrieved from a study of cytomegalovirus exposure and HLA in healthy donors. Findings and caveats of the study: Most TCR sequences were rare, but some public TCRs occurred in many donors.

Method: immunoSEQ multiplex PCR; TCRdb's copy keeps in-frame clones and lacks some. The data contain about 340,000 clones, roughly 90% of them seen just once; the ten biggest clones take up under 0.85%. V gave up 4 bases and J gave up 4 bases, with 14 bases separating them. The CDR3 loop spans 15 amino acids. The germline CDR1 and CDR2 sequences are PRHDT and FYEKMQ (reference sequence). Of note for this clone: No antigen is known for it.

The chain joins TRBV13 to TRBJ2-1, with TRBD2 as a possible D gene (5 bases). Sequencing was performed on PBMCs. The source of this sequence is a woman between 18 and 29 years old in good health and CMV-seronegative. CDR3 sequence (DNA): TGTGCCAGCAGCTCCGGGGAGCCTCTATACAATGAGCAGTTCTTC. Translation: CASSSGEPLYNEQFF.